A single sample gave rise to the 32 T cell receptor beta chains below, sequenced in a study of shared clonotypes between healthy human individuals. Naive-designated CD8 cells lacked CD45RO, were positively enriched for CCR7, and omitted terminally differentiated effector memory CD45RA+ cells. Generated by immunoSEQ multiplex PCR, the TCRdb table keeps only in-frame clones and is missing some. Here the sample spans roughly 2,000,000 clones, just under 95% being singletons. Material: naive CD8+ T cells from PBMCs. All receptors derive from a man aged 18 to 29 in good health. Some clones in this sample may be carry-over from other donors' samples.

For this clone: Different DNA sequences within this sample yield the same CDR3. The chain has TRBV27 and TRBJ2-7; tentative D call: TRBD2 (6 bases). Looked up from germline, CDR1 is MNHEY and CDR2 is SMNVEV (reference sequence). The CDR3 has 13 residues. Trimming shortened V by 2 bases and J by 4 bases, and 9 bases separated the two germline ends. The CDR3 DNA is TGTGCCAGCAGTTTAGGACTAACATACGAGCAGTACTTC. Translating gives CASSLGLTYEQYF.

This chain links TRBV6-4 with TRBJ2-7; possibly TRBD2 for D (5 bases). The V and J ends lost 0 bases and 4 bases respectively, with 13 bases between them. This CDR3 is 15 amino acids long. Germline V gives CDR1 MRHNA, CDR2 SNTAGT. As DNA, the CDR3 is TGTGCCAGCAGTGACTCGGCGGGTTCGGGATACGAGCAGTACTTC. It codes for CASSDSAGSGYEQYF.

This clone occurred once. The chain has TRBV5-4 and TRBJ1-1; D is undetermined. Germline V gene sequence: CDR1 SGHNT, CDR2 YYREEE (reference sequence). V was clipped by 0 bases and J by 8 bases, with 11 bases between them. This CDR3 is built from 13 residues. CDR3 nucleotides: TGTGCCAGCAGCTTGGCCTCGGGAGGGGAAGCTTTCTTT. Protein: CASSLASGGEAFF.

This chain links TRBV19 with TRBJ2-2; D unresolved. The CDR3 covers 14 residues. Trimming pared 4 bases from V and 0 bases from J, leaving 6 bases between. Germline values: CDR1 LNHDA, CDR2 SQIVND (reference sequence). DNA for the CDR3: TGTGCCAGTAGTAGCAGGACGAACACCGGGGAGCTGTTTTTT. Its translation: CASSSRTNTGELFF.

The V and J genes are TRBV7-9 and TRBJ1-1, with D perhaps matching TRBD1 (6 bases). The CDR3 has 13 amino acids. Germline loops: CDR1 SEHNR, CDR2 FQNEAQ (reference sequence). V lost 7 bases and J lost 12, with 21 bases in between. For the CDR3, the DNA is TGTGCCAGCACCCCCGGGGGGCCCTCTCCGCCTTTCTTT. Residues: CASTPGGPSPPFF.

This sequence joins TRBV27 and TRBJ2-7; 9 bases agree with TRBD1. CDR3 size: 16 residues. Trimming took 7 bases from V and 2 from J; bases not matched to a gene: 12. From germline, CDR1 is MNHEY and CDR2 SMNVEV (reference sequence). CDR3: CASNPTGGTEPYEQYF. CDR3 bases: TGTGCCAGCAACCCGACAGGGGGTACCGAGCCCTACGAGCAGTACTTC.

This clone was counted once. The chain employs TRBV13 and TRBJ2-7; TRBD1 matches at 12 bases. Germline V gene data show CDR1 as PRHDT and CDR2 as FYEKMQ (reference sequence). The ends lost 5 bases at V and 3 bases at J; junction bases unmatched: 14. The CDR3 is made up of 18 amino acids. For the CDR3, the DNA is TGTGCCAGCAGCCCTACCGGGACAGGGGGCAGCGGTGGCTACGAGCAGTACTTC. It translates to CASSPTGTGGSGGYEQYF.

The genes are TRBV15 and TRBJ2-1, with TRBD1 identical over 8 bases. The germline V gene has CDR1 LNHNV and CDR2 YYDKDF (reference sequence). V dropped 11 bases and J dropped 6; count of bases not matched to a gene: 9. This CDR3 spans 13 amino acids. The CDR3 loop reads CASGQGRGNEQFF. CDR3 bases: TGTGCCTCCGGACAGGGAAGGGGCAATGAGCAGTTCTTC.

The rearrangement joins TRBV7-9 to TRBJ1-2; TRBD1 aligns across 8 bases. This CDR3 is 15 amino acids long. Per the germline V gene, CDR1 is SEHNR and CDR2 is FQNEAQ (reference sequence). V trimming: 5 bases; J trimming: 4 bases; junction bases outside the gene matches: 9. This chain's CDR3 is CASSLTRTGTYGYTF. CDR3 coding DNA: TGTGCCAGCAGCCTTACCCGGACAGGGACCTATGGCTACACCTTC.

V usage is TRBV28 and J usage is TRBJ2-2; the D is unclear. The length of the CDR3 is 15 residues. Trimming removed 2 bases from V and 1 base from J, with 8 bases in between. Per germline, CDR1 MDHEN and CDR2 SYDVKM. In nucleotides, the CDR3 is TGTGCCAGCAGTTTAATGACGGGGAACACCGGGGAGCTGTTTTTT. Amino acids: CASSLMTGNTGELFF. The variable domain in full, with the rest retrieved from reference TRBV28 and TRBJ2-2, is DVKVTQSSRYLVKRTGEKVFLECVQDMDHENMFWYRQDPGLGLRLIYFSYDVKMKEKGDIPEGYSVSREKKERFSLILESASTNQTSMYLCASSLMTGNTGELFFGEGSRLTVL.

The chain employs TRBV9 and TRBJ2-1; TRBD2 agrees at 11 bases. The CDR3 is 16 amino acids. Trimming removed 4 bases from V and 7 bases from J; junction bases left unmatched: 10. Looked up from germline, CDR1 is SGDLS and CDR2 is YYNGEE. For the CDR3, the DNA is TGTGCCAGCAGCCTCCAGCAGGTAGCGGGAGGGAATGAGCAGTTCTTC. Its translation is CASSLQQVAGGNEQFF.

CDR3: CASSLGSGLAKGETQYF. The DNA of the CDR3 is TGTGCCAGCAGCTTAGGGAGCGGACTAGCGAAAGGGGAGACCCAGTACTTC. The chain joins TRBV7-8 to TRBJ2-5; 9 nucleotides align to TRBD2. Germline CDR1 reads SGHVS; CDR2 reads FQNEAQ. V lost 1 base and J lost 5; bases outside the gene matches: 11. The CDR3 loop spans 17 amino acids.

The chain couples TRBV7-9 to TRBJ1-2, with D possibly being TRBD1 (5 bases). From germline, CDR1 is SEHNR and CDR2 FQNEAQ (reference sequence). The CDR3 has 14 residues. V was cut by 3 bases and J by 2 bases, with 10 bases left in between. This CDR3 reads CASSLVRENYGYTF. DNA of the CDR3: TGTGCCAGCAGCTTGGTCAGGGAAAACTATGGCTACACCTTC.

V gene TRBV11-2 combines with J gene TRBJ2-1; a weak D match, TRBD1 (6 bases). The V and J ends lost 5 bases and 0 bases respectively, with 11 bases between them. The CDR3 consists of 15 residues. Germline assignment: CDR1 SGHAT and CDR2 FQNNGV. The CDR3: CASSTGTHSYNEQFF. CDR3 sequence (DNA): TGTGCCAGCAGCACCGGGACACACTCCTACAATGAGCAGTTCTTC. The complete variable domain, with remaining parts taken from reference TRBV11-2 and TRBJ2-1, reads EAGVAQSPRYKIIEKRQSVAFWCNPISGHATLYWYQQILGQGPKLLIQFQNNGVVDDSQLPKDRFSAERLKGVDSTLKIQPAKLEDSAVYLCASSTGTHSYNEQFFGPGTRLTVL.

This clone was counted once. The chain employs TRBV5-4 and TRBJ2-2, with D hard to call. The germline V and J ends were trimmed by 2 bases and 9 bases, with 23 bases remaining between them. The CDR3 has 17 amino acids. Per germline, CDR1 SGHNT and CDR2 YYREEE (reference sequence). For the CDR3, the DNA is TGTGCCAGCAGCTTCCCTGCCCCTTCTGGGGAAACAAGGGAGCTGTTTTTT. Its translation is CASSFPAPSGETRELFF.

As to this clone: The same CDR3 is also encoded by other DNA sequences in this sample. This sequence joins TRBV7-9 and TRBJ2-7; no definite D call. CDR1 is SEHNR and CDR2 is FQNEAQ in the germline V gene (reference sequence). The V end was cut by 5 bases, the J end by 5 bases, with 13 bases between. The CDR3 is made up of 13 amino acids. In DNA, the CDR3 is TGTGCCAGCAGCCTGCCAGGCCTGAACGAGCAGTACTTC. It is translated as CASSLPGLNEQYF. Drawing the rest from reference TRBV7-9 and TRBJ2-7, the complete variable domain is DTGVSQNPRHKITKRGQNVTFRCDPISEHNRLYWYRQTLGQGPEFLTYFQNEAQLEKSRLLSDRFSAERPKGSFSTLEIQRTEQGDSAMYLCASSLPGLNEQYFGPGTRLTVT.

V is TRBV9 and J is TRBJ2-1; 8 bases line up with TRBD2. CDR3 length: 16 residues. Germline assignment: CDR1 SGDLS and CDR2 YYNGEE. V was pared by 4 bases and J by 3 bases, with 9 bases of the junction left unmatched. The CDR3 region has the DNA TGTGCCAGCAGCTTCCGGGGGGGAACCTACTACAATGAGCAGTTCTTC. Protein sequence: CASSFRGGTYYNEQFF. Together with reference TRBV9 and TRBJ2-1, the CDR3 gives the full variable domain: DSGVTQTPKHLITATGQRVTLRCSPRSGDLSVYWYQQSLDQGLQFLIQYYNGEERAKGNILERFSAQQFPDLHSELNLSSLELGDSALYFCASSFRGGTYYNEQFFGPGTRLTVL.

The chain links TRBV9 to TRBJ1-1; D gene unclear. The CDR3 totals 13 residues. CDR1 is SGDLS and CDR2 is YYNGEE in the germline V gene. Trimming removed 0 bases from V and 8 bases from J, with 11 bases in between. CDR3 bases: TGTGCCAGCAGCGTAGTTTCGGAAATGGAAGCTTTCTTT. It translates to CASSVVSEMEAFF. Full variable domain (missing parts from reference TRBV9 and TRBJ1-1): DSGVTQTPKHLITATGQRVTLRCSPRSGDLSVYWYQQSLDQGLQFLIQYYNGEERAKGNILERFSAQQFPDLHSELNLSSLELGDSALYFCASSVVSEMEAFFGQGTRLTVV.

The V and J genes are TRBV28 and TRBJ1-3; 8 nucleotides line up with TRBD1. After removal of 6 bases from V and 2 bases from J, the junction contained 0 bases not matched to a gene. Germline V gene sequence: CDR1 MDHEN, CDR2 SYDVKM. The CDR3 is 13 amino acids. The CDR3: CASRGQAGNTIYF. For the CDR3, the DNA is TGTGCCAGCAGGGGACAGGCTGGAAACACCATATATTTT.

The V and J genes are TRBV7-3 and TRBJ1-1; D call uncertain. CDR1 is SGHTA, CDR2 FQGTGA, per germline. The ends were cut back, 0 bases at V and 0 bases at J, with 5 bases in the middle. The CDR3 spans 14 residues. CDR3 DNA sequence: TGTGCCAGCAGCTTAACTCCGTTGAACACTGAAGCTTTCTTT. As protein: CASSLTPLNTEAFF.

The chain recombines TRBV9 with TRBJ2-7, with 9 bases lining up with TRBD1. Trimming removed 0 bases from V and 2 bases from J; junction bases left unmatched: 3. Germline CDR1 and CDR2: SGDLS and YYNGEE. The CDR3 runs to 15 residues. The CDR3 coding sequence is TGTGCCAGCAGCGTAGGGGACAGGGACCCCTACGAGCAGTACTTC. It is translated as CASSVGDRDPYEQYF.

For this clone: In the same sample, other DNA sequences code for this CDR3. The rearrangement joins TRBV27 to TRBJ1-1; D gene unclear. Trimming shortened V by 0 bases and J by 3 bases, and 5 bases separated the two germline ends. CDR3 size: 13 residues. Germline V gene lookup returns CDR1 MNHEY and CDR2 SMNVEV (reference sequence). DNA for the CDR3: TGTGCCAGCAGTTTATCGGATCACACTGAAGCTTTCTTT. As protein: CASSLSDHTEAFF.

The gene calls are TRBV28 and TRBJ2-6; D uncertain. V lost 4 bases, J lost 0 bases, and 7 bases lay in between. The CDR3 runs 15 residues. The germline V gene has CDR1 MDHEN and CDR2 SYDVKM. CDR3: CASSSPDSGANVLTF. CDR3 DNA sequence: TGTGCCAGCAGTTCCCCGGACTCTGGGGCCAACGTCCTGACTTTC.

The DNA of the CDR3 is TGTGCCAGCAGCGTAGATTGGGGCTCTGGGGCCAACGTCCTGACTTTC. Encoded protein: CASSVDWGSGANVLTF. The genes are TRBV9 and TRBJ2-6; D not certain. V lost 0 bases, J lost 0 bases, and 7 bases lay in between. Germline V gives CDR1 SGDLS, CDR2 YYNGEE. This CDR3 spans 16 amino acids.

V is TRBV27 and J is TRBJ2-7, with a tentative D call TRBD1 (6 bases). The V and J ends lost 8 bases and 4 bases respectively, with 18 bases between them. This CDR3 region has 14 residues. CDR1 and CDR2 (germline): MNHEY, SMNVEV (reference sequence). CDR3 bases: TGTGCCAGCGGCAGAGGGGGAATAGTATACGAGCAGTACTTC. This encodes CASGRGGIVYEQYF.

V is TRBV10-3 and J is TRBJ2-5; 11 nucleotides align to TRBD1. This CDR3 spans 16 amino acids. The junction had 12 bases not matched to a gene; V was cut back by 7 bases and J by 5 bases. CDR1 and CDR2 (germline): ENHRY, SYGVKD. The CDR3 nucleotides are TGTGCCATCAAAGGACAGGGGGCTTCCTGGGGTGAGACCCAGTACTTC. Its protein product is CAIKGQGASWGETQYF.

The gene calls are TRBV9 and TRBJ2-3; 7 bases fit TRBD2. CDR1 is SGDLS and CDR2 is YYNGEE in the germline V gene. The CDR3 extends over 16 amino acids. The V and J ends lost 0 bases and 5 bases, in that order; junction bases with no gene match: 9. The CDR3 spells CASSVAWREMGDTQYF. For the CDR3, the DNA is TGTGCCAGCAGCGTAGCTTGGCGGGAGATGGGAGATACGCAGTATTTT.

This rearrangement joins TRBV28 to TRBJ1-1; unclear D gene. Trimming took 3 bases from V and 1 from J, leaving 9 bases between them. CDR1 is MDHEN and CDR2 is SYDVKM in the germline V gene. The CDR3 loop spans 14 amino acids. CDR3 DNA: TGTGCCAGCAGTTTGTTACCAGGGAACACTGAAGCTTTCTTT. Translated, it gives CASSLLPGNTEAFF.

The chain links TRBV7-9 to TRBJ2-2; D gene unclear. V was cut by 1 base and J by 8 bases, with 8 bases left in between. CDR3 length: 13 residues. Germline V gene data show CDR1 as SEHNR and CDR2 as FQNEAQ (reference sequence). CDR3 in amino acids: CASSLEDEGELFF. The CDR3 DNA reads TGTGCCAGCAGCTTAGAGGACGAGGGGGAGCTGTTTTTT.

V and J are TRBV11-2 and TRBJ1-1; 7 bases align to TRBD1. V lost 0 bases, J lost 11 bases, and 6 bases stayed unmatched. The CDR3 contains 13 residues. Germline CDR1 is SGHAT and CDR2 is FQNNGV. As DNA, the CDR3 is TGTGCCAGCAGCTTAGACACCACAGGGGACGCTTTCTTT. It yields the protein CASSLDTTGDAFF. The entire variable domain, with the rest obtained from reference TRBV11-2 and TRBJ1-1, is as follows: EAGVAQSPRYKIIEKRQSVAFWCNPISGHATLYWYQQILGQGPKLLIQFQNNGVVDDSQLPKDRFSAERLKGVDSTLKIQPAKLEDSAVYLCASSLDTTGDAFFGQGTRLTVV.

This clone came up a few times. The J gene is TRBJ2-2, the V gene TRBV27; D gene uncertain. The CDR3 runs 12 residues. V dropped 3 bases and J dropped 7 bases, with 6 bases sitting between them. Germline CDR1 MNHEY, CDR2 SMNVEV (reference sequence). CDR3 nucleotide sequence: TGTGCCAGCAGTTTCCGAGGCGGGGAGCTGTTTTTT. It specifies CASSFRGGELFF.

This clone was counted between two and nine times. This CDR3 is also generated by other DNA sequences in the sample. The chain joins TRBV28 to TRBJ2-7; 7 nucleotides agree with TRBD1. V shed 8 bases, J shed 3 bases, and the junction held 4 bases outside the gene matches. CDR1 is MDHEN, CDR2 SYDVKM, per germline. CDR3 length: 12 residues. CDR3: CASRDRGYEQYF. The CDR3 DNA reads as TGTGCCAGCCGGGACAGAGGCTACGAGCAGTACTTC.